This T cell receptor (beta chain) originates from a study of blood T cells in healthy people across ages. Regarding the study as a whole: Percentage of naive T cells showed a strong correlation with TCR beta diversity. PBMCs left unsorted prevented a conclusive naive versus antigen-experienced comparison. For the donors, CMV status was unknown and possibly confounded expanded clonotype changes.

Germline V CDR1 and CDR2: DFQATT, SNEGSKA (reference sequence). The V gene end was trimmed by 5 bases and the J gene end by 6 bases; junction bases not matched to a gene: 8. The CDR3 spans 14 residues. Together with a sample-barcoded 5' primer, a J-beta primer mix was included in a second PCR lasting roughly 6 to 12 cycles. TCRdb analysed the 5' RACE reads with MiXCR anew, one entry per CDR3 protein. The sample carries some 1.1 million distinct CDR3 sequences, roughly two fifths recorded once. This clonotype was seen repeatedly, ten times or more. Antigen specificity is unknown. The sample comprised blood. The rearrangement links TRBV20-1 to TRBJ2-1; TRBD1 matches at 9 bases. The receptor comes from a man younger than 35 in good health. CDR3 in amino acids: CSAPRDRASNEQFF. The CDR3 DNA sequence: TGCAGTGCTCCCCGGGACAGGGCTTCCAATGAGCAGTTCTTC.